The sequence of this T cell receptor (beta chain) was determined in a study of shared clonotypes between healthy human individuals. As concerns this clone: Its antigen is as yet unknown.

The assay used deep level. Produced via immunoSEQ multiplex PCR; TCRdb's table is partial and in-frame only. The profile shows around 240,000 clones, over 60% of them singletons. Study-wide points: A generally larger estimated richness was seen in naive subsets than in memory subsets.

This CDR3 has 16 amino acids. V was pared by 4 bases and J by 6 bases, with 16 bases of the junction left unmatched. Germline-derived CDR1 and CDR2 are SGHRS and YFSETQ. This chain links TRBV5-1 with TRBJ2-7, with 7 bases fitting TRBD1. This TCR was recovered from a man in his thirties or forties in good health. The sequenced sample was memory CD4+ T cells sorted from blood. Subset: CD45RA-negative fraction. The CDR3 loop reads CASSQIPQGKMSEQYF. CDR3 in DNA: TGCGCCAGCAGCCAAATCCCACAGGGGAAGATGAGCGAGCAGTACTTC.